These T cell receptor beta chains were read from a single sample in a study of T cells after yellow fever vaccination. TCRdb ran MiXCR on the 5' RACE reads and lists one entry per CDR3 protein. The sample records around 590,000 distinct CDR3 sequences, roughly an eighth being singletons. The input for sequencing was PBMCs, taken on the day of the yellow fever booster vaccination. The source of these receptors is a man younger than 40 who received the YFV17D yellow fever vaccine. CDR3s include the opening cysteine and the closing phenylalanine or tryptophan. Each record gives: CDR3 length, V gene, J gene, clone size, CDR3 protein. A row's size may be missing; if present it is once, few, many or a size class.

15,TRBV7-2,TRBJ2-1,few,CASSLRRNEKNEQFF
14,TRBV6-1,TRBJ2-7,few,CASHPAENSYEQYF
15,TRBV7-2,TRBJ2-5,.,CASSFRADYQETQYF
16,TRBV4-2,TRBJ2-3,.,CASSPSPGFRTDTQYF
15,TRBV4-2,TRBJ2-3,few,CASQTSGGFRDTQYF
15,TRBV11-3,TRBJ2-7,.,CASSLEGDPIYEQYF
15,TRBV20-1,TRBJ2-7,.,CSAKTSKGNLYEQYF
15,TRBV7-2,TRBJ2-3,few,CASSLSSRARDTQYF
15,TRBV3-1,TRBJ2-7,many,CASSQGAAMGSEQYF
15,TRBV19,TRBJ1-1,few,CASSSSSRGATEAFF
15,TRBV7-2,TRBJ2-5,.,CASSPRTLHQETQYF
15,TRBV15,TRBJ1-5,.,CATSRSRDSGQPQHF
15,TRBV5-1,TRBJ2-7,few,CASSTGLVVTYEQYF
16,TRBV7-3,TRBJ2-1,.,CASSPGTSGRGDEQFF
14,TRBV20-1,TRBJ2-1,.,CSARWENHYNEQFF
14,TRBV4-3,TRBJ2-2,few,CASSPLTRTGELFF
13,TRBV30,TRBJ1-1,.,CAWSVRGSTEAFF
15,TRBV20-1,TRBJ2-2,.,CSARVPGQGTGELFF
18,TRBV29-1,TRBJ2-2,few,CSVASPNSGNKDTGELFF
15,TRBV18,TRBJ2-1,.,CASSRTTGVWNEQFF